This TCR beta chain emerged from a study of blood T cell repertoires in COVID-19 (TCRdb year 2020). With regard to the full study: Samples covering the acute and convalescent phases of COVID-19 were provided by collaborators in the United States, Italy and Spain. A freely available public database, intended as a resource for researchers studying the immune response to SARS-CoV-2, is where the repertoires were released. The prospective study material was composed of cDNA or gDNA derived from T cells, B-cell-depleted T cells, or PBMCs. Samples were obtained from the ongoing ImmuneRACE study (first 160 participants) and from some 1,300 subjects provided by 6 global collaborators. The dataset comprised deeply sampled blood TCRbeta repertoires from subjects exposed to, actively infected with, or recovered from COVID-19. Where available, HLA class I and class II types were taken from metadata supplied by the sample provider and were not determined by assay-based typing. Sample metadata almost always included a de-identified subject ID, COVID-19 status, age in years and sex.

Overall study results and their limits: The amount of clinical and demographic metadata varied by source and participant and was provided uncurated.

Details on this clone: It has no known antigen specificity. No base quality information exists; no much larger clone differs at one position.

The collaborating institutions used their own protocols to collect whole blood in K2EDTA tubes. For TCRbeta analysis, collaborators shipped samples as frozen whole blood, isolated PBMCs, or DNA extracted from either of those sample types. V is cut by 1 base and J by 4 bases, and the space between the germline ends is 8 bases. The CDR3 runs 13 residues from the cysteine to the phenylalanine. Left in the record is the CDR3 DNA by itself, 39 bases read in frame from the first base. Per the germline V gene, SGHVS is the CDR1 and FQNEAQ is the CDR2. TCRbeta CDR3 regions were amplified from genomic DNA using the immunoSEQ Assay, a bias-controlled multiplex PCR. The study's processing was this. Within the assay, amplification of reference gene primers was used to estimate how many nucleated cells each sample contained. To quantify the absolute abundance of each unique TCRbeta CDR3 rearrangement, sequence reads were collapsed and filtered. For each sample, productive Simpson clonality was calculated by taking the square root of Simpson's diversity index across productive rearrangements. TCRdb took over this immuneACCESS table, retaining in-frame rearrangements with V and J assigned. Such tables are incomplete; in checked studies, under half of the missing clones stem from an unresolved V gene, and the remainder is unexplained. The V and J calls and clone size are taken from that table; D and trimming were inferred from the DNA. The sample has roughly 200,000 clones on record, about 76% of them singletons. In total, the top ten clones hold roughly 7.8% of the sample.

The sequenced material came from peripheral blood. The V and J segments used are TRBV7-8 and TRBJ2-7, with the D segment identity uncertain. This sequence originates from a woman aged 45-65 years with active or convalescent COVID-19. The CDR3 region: CASSLGAPYEQYF. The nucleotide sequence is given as TGTGCCAGCAGCTTAGGGGCCCCTTACGAGCAGTACTTC. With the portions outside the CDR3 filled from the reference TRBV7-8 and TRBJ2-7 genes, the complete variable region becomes GAGVSQSPRYKVAKRGQDVALRCDPISGHVSLFWYQQALGQGPEFLTYFQNEAQLDKSGLPSDRFFAERPEGSVSTLKIQRTQQEDSAVYLCASSLGAPYEQYFGPGTRLTVT.